This T cell receptor (beta chain) was documented in a study of T cells in Graves' hyperthyroidism and ophthalmopathy. Study-wide findings and caveats: Blood also carried most thyroid clonotypes expanded above 0.001.

At least ten counts were recorded for this clonotype. Its specificity is not known. Amplification yielded TCR beta CDR3 regions, with RNA transcripts as the source. HTBI primers drove first-round RT-PCR of the TCR CDR3. Using its own MiXCR run on the multiplex PCR reads, TCRdb lists one record per CDR3 protein. The data show about 640,000 distinct CDR3 sequences, less than 25% seen once. Uncontrolled infection, other autoimmune disease, pregnancy and lactation each barred patients from inclusion. PBMCs were sourced from less than 13 ml fresh peripheral blood. Germline-derived CDR1 and CDR2 are KGHSH and LQKENI. V was clipped by 6 bases and J by 5 bases, with 13 bases between them. This CDR3 has 13 amino acids.

The chain carries TRBV18 and TRBJ1-1, with D maybe TRBD1 (6 bases). Sequenced: blood. This clonotype originated in a man younger than 40 with Graves' ophthalmopathy. The chain's CDR3 is CASSPGEETEAFF. CDR3 coding DNA: TGTGCCAGCTCCCCAGGGGAGGAGACTGAAGCTTTCTTT.